The 30 T cell receptor beta chains below were found in one sample sequenced in a study of shared clonotypes between healthy human individuals. Profiled with immunoSEQ multiplex PCR; TCRdb holds only in-frame clones, not every one. The data contain hundreds of thousands of clones, 74% of them singletons. Sequenced sample: memory CD4+ T cells sorted from blood. Subset of the sample: CD45RA-negative fraction. The receptors shown here come from a woman aged 25 to 39 in good health.

V usage is TRBV7-9 and J usage is TRBJ2-1; 7 bases line up with TRBD2. Trimming at V came to 5 bases and at J to 0 bases, leaving 4 bases not matched to a gene. Germline V gives CDR1 SEHNR, CDR2 FQNEAQ (reference sequence). The CDR3 sequence is 15 residues long. The CDR3 DNA sequence: TGTGCCAGCAGCCCCGGACTAGTCTCCTACAATGAGCAGTTCTTC. Its translation: CASSPGLVSYNEQFF. Looking up the rest from reference TRBV7-9 and TRBJ2-1 gives the full variable domain: DTGVSQNPRHKITKRGQNVTFRCDPISEHNRLYWYRQTLGQGPEFLTYFQNEAQLEKSRLLSDRFSAERPKGSFSTLEIQRTEQGDSAMYLCASSPGLVSYNEQFFGPGTRLTVL.

Comments on this clone: This same CDR3 is encoded by further DNA sequences in the sample. V usage is TRBV5-6 and J usage is TRBJ1-3, with D uncertain. Trimming stripped 1 base from V and 3 bases from J, with 2 bases between. This CDR3 comprises 12 residues. Looked up from germline, CDR1 is SGHDT and CDR2 is YYEEEE. The CDR3 is CASSLSGNTIYF. DNA of the CDR3: TGTGCCAGCAGCTTGAGTGGAAACACCATATATTTT.

CDR3 protein: CASSRRSQETQYF. DNA of the CDR3: TGTGCCAGCAGCCGTCGATCCCAAGAGACCCAGTACTTC. This rearrangement joins TRBV7-9 to TRBJ2-5; D is ambiguous. Germline V gives CDR1 SEHNR, CDR2 FQNEAQ (reference sequence). The CDR3 loop spans 13 amino acids. V was clipped by 5 bases and J by 1 base, with 8 bases between them.

The V and J genes are TRBV7-9 and TRBJ2-7; 9 nucleotides agree with TRBD2. There are 15 residues in the CDR3. J lost 3 bases, V lost 0 bases, and 3 bases had no gene match. The V gene's germline CDR1 is SEHNR and CDR2 FQNEAQ (reference sequence). The DNA of the CDR3 is TGTGCCAGCAGCTTAGCGGCTAGCGGGAACTACGAGCAGTACTTC. As protein: CASSLAASGNYEQYF.

CDR3 DNA sequence: TGCGCCAGCAGCTTGGCGTCGACTAGCTACAATGAGCAGTTCTTC. This gives the protein CASSLASTSYNEQFF. The gene calls are TRBV5-1 and TRBJ2-1; TRBD2 might be the D (6 bases). The ends were cut back, 0 bases at V and 3 bases at J, with 10 bases in the middle. The CDR3 has 15 residues. Germline CDR1 and CDR2: SGHRS and YFSETQ.

This clone was detected a few times. The V gene is TRBV4-1, the J gene TRBJ1-1; D is uncertain. The CDR3 has 14 residues. The germline CDR1 and CDR2 sequences are MGHRA and YSYEKL. Trimming stripped 0 bases from V and 3 bases from J, with 8 bases between. The CDR3 DNA sequence: TGCGCCAGCAGCCAAGATCGGGCTGACACTGAAGCTTTCTTT. Translation gives CASSQDRADTEAFF.

The chain is built from TRBV4-1 and TRBJ1-3; D uncertain. Germline loops: CDR1 MGHRA, CDR2 YSYEKL. This CDR3 has 17 amino acids. Trimming left V 2 bases short and J 3 bases short, with 17 bases between. CDR3 nucleotides: TGCGCCAGCAGCCAAAAAGCGACGGGGTCGGTTGGAAACACCATATATTTT. Translation: CASSQKATGSVGNTIYF.

The table lists this clone with a few counts. V usage is TRBV19 and J usage is TRBJ2-3, with a possible D match to TRBD2 (5 bases). V dropped 8 bases and J dropped 6 bases, with 9 bases sitting between them. CDR1 LNHDA and CDR2 SQIVND come from the germline V gene (reference sequence). The CDR3 is 11 amino acids. CDR3 DNA: TGTGCCAGTGGGAGAGCGGATACGCAGTATTTT. Protein: CASGRADTQYF.

There are many counts of this clone. This sequence joins TRBV5-1 and TRBJ1-4, with TRBD1 matching 8 bases. The CDR3 consists of 15 residues. Unmatched junction bases numbered 5, after V lost 0 bases and J lost 7 bases. Germline lookup yields CDR1 SGHRS and CDR2 YFSETQ. The CDR3 bases are TGCGCCAGCAGCTTGGGGACAGGGTTGGGTGAAAAACTGTTTTTT. Its translation is CASSLGTGLGEKLFF.

The rearrangement uses TRBV7-2 and TRBJ1-5; weak D call: TRBD1 (5 bases). CDR3 size: 15 residues. Between the trimmed V and J ends, which lost 1 base and 7 bases, there was a span of 14 bases. Germline V lookup: CDR1 SGHTA, CDR2 FQGNSA. Written as DNA, the CDR3 is TGTGCCAGCAGCTTAGGTCGGGGGTATGAACAGCCCCAGCATTTT. Protein product: CASSLGRGYEQPQHF.

This chain connects TRBV5-1 to TRBJ2-3, with a tentative D call TRBD1 (6 bases). Germline CDR1 SGHRS, CDR2 YFSETQ. This CDR3 has 14 amino acids. V was cut by 3 bases and J by 4 bases, with 12 bases left in between. CDR3 bases: TGCGCCAGCAGCTGGAAACAGGGCTCAGATACGCAGTATTTT. The encoded protein is CASSWKQGSDTQYF.

This chain links TRBV7-9 with TRBJ1-2; D possibly corresponds to TRBD1 (5 bases). CDR3 length equals 14 residues. Germline CDR1 and CDR2: SEHNR and FQNEAQ (reference sequence). V was pared by 5 bases and J by 2 bases, with 12 bases between. The CDR3 bases are TGTGCCAGCAGCCCCCTCTCAGGGAACTATGGCTACACCTTC. Protein sequence: CASSPLSGNYGYTF.

J is TRBJ2-7 and V is TRBV5-4; D possibly corresponds to TRBD1 (5 bases). The CDR3 sequence is 16 residues long. Trimming pared 5 bases from V and 2 bases from J, leaving 20 bases between. The V gene's germline CDR1 is SGHNT and CDR2 YYREEE (reference sequence). The CDR3 DNA reads TGTGCCAGCAGACGAGACAGTTCACTGCCAGCCTACGAGCAGTACTTC. Translation gives CASRRDSSLPAYEQYF.

This chain joins TRBV7-7 and TRBJ2-5; 8 nucleotides match TRBD1. Trimming at V came to 2 bases and at J to 4 bases, leaving 6 bases not matched to a gene. The germline V gene encodes CDR1 SSHAT and CDR2 FNYEAQ (reference sequence). This CDR3 region has 15 residues. The CDR3 is CASSLYRGLRETQYF. The CDR3 bases are TGTGCCAGCAGCTTATACAGGGGGTTGCGAGAGACCCAGTACTTC.

V and J are TRBV2 and TRBJ2-1; maybe TRBD2 (6 bases). The CDR3 consists of 12 residues. Germline CDR1 and CDR2: SNHLY and FYNNEI. The V end lost 8 bases, the J end lost 7 bases, and 12 bases lay between the germline ends. CDR3: CASDGSANEQFF. CDR3 coding DNA: TGTGCCAGCGACGGGAGTGCGAATGAGCAGTTCTTC.

This chain joins TRBV19 and TRBJ1-2, with D unclear. Germline V lookup: CDR1 LNHDA, CDR2 SQIVND (reference sequence). V shed 5 bases and J shed 8 bases, with 18 bases lying between them. This CDR3 spans 14 amino acids. The chain's CDR3 is CASSPQVGIEGYTF. The DNA of the CDR3 is TGTGCCAGTAGTCCTCAGGTCGGTATAGAAGGCTACACCTTC. Full variable domain (missing parts from reference TRBV19 and TRBJ1-2): DGGITQSPKYLFRKEGQNVTLSCEQNLNHDAMYWYRQDPGQGLRLIYYSQIVNDFQKGDIAEGYSVSREKKESFPLTVTSAQKNPTAFYLCASSPQVGIEGYTFGSGTRLTVV.

The rearrangement uses TRBV19 and TRBJ2-3; D is unclear. CDR3 size: 15 residues. Trimming shortened V by 7 bases and J by 5 bases, and 19 bases separated the two germline ends. Germline V gene data show CDR1 as LNHDA and CDR2 as SQIVND (reference sequence). The CDR3 spells CASTDSRNFEDTQYF. In DNA form, the CDR3 reads TGTGCCAGTACGGATAGCCGTAACTTCGAAGATACGCAGTATTTT.

The chain couples TRBV4-1 to TRBJ1-4; D is uncertain. The germline CDR1 and CDR2 sequences are MGHRA and YSYEKL. V shed 1 base and J shed 5 bases, with 14 bases lying between them. This CDR3 spans 16 amino acids. CDR3 in amino acids: CASSQVSGLSNEKLFF. CDR3 in DNA: TGCGCCAGCAGCCAAGTTTCCGGACTAAGCAATGAAAAACTGTTTTTT.

CDR3 loop: CASSSTGLSYNEQFF. CDR3 nucleotide sequence: TGTGCCAGCAGCTCGACAGGCCTCTCCTACAATGAGCAGTTCTTC. V and J are TRBV7-9 and TRBJ2-1, with D maybe TRBD1 (6 bases). Trimming removed 4 bases at V and 0 bases at J, with 10 bases between. Germline values: CDR1 SEHNR, CDR2 FQNEAQ (reference sequence). The CDR3 is made up of 15 amino acids.

This rearrangement joins TRBV30 to TRBJ2-1, with TRBD2 identical over 8 bases. This CDR3 comprises 15 residues. CDR1 and CDR2 (germline): GTSNPN, SVGIG (reference sequence). V lost 4 bases and J lost 1; bases outside the gene matches: 6. DNA for the CDR3: TGTGCCTGGACTCTGGCTAGCGGGTCCTACAATGAGCAGTTCTTC. This gives the protein CAWTLASGSYNEQFF.

This chain connects TRBV7-2 to TRBJ1-5; D might be TRBD1 (5 bases). Trimming left V 3 bases short and J 4 bases short, with 10 bases between. Germline V gene data show CDR1 as SGHTA and CDR2 as FQGNSA. This CDR3 is 14 amino acids long. CDR3 in amino acids: CASSFRQGNQPQHF. The CDR3 DNA reads as TGTGCCAGCAGCTTCCGGCAGGGTAATCAGCCCCAGCATTTT.

This clone was counted a few times. The chain couples TRBV5-1 to TRBJ2-3; no definite D call. The germline V gene encodes CDR1 SGHRS and CDR2 YFSETQ. The CDR3 is 13 amino acids. The V and J ends lost 3 bases and 5 bases respectively, with 10 bases between them. The CDR3 nucleotides read TGCGCCAGCAGCTCTGGGCATGGAGATACGCAGTATTTT. Its translation: CASSSGHGDTQYF.

A few counts support this clone. The chain carries TRBV4-1 and TRBJ1-2, with D possibly being TRBD1 (6 bases). With 2 bases removed from V and 3 bases from J, the gap between germline ends came to 10 bases. The germline CDR1 and CDR2 sequences are MGHRA and YSYEKL. The CDR3 sequence is 14 residues long. CDR3 bases: TGCGCCAGCAGCCAACCCACAGGGCACTATGGCTACACCTTC. Residues: CASSQPTGHYGYTF.

This clone was detected once. This chain connects TRBV19 to TRBJ2-1, with TRBD2 identical over 7 bases. V trimming: 4 bases; J trimming: 6 bases; junction bases outside the gene matches: 21. The CDR3 totals 19 residues. Germline values: CDR1 LNHDA, CDR2 SQIVND (reference sequence). CDR3 nucleotides: TGTGCCAGTAGTAAGGGCGGGAGTTACCTCCAAACCTCAAGCAATGAGCAGTTCTTC. Translated, it gives CASSKGGSYLQTSSNEQFF.

The rearrangement links TRBV18 to TRBJ2-1; unclear D gene. This CDR3 comprises 16 residues. Germline values: CDR1 KGHSH, CDR2 LQKENI. V lost 0 bases and J lost 5, with 14 bases in between. The CDR3 region is CASSPPISFGDNEQFF. CDR3 in DNA: TGTGCCAGCTCACCACCGATTTCGTTTGGGGACAATGAGCAGTTCTTC.

This chain uses TRBV28 with TRBJ2-5; no clear D. CDR1 is MDHEN and CDR2 is SYDVKM in the germline V gene. This CDR3 is 14 amino acids long. Trimming took 10 bases from V and 5 from J, leaving 20 bases between them. CDR3: CATRLRLGWETQYF. The CDR3 region has the DNA TGTGCCACCCGACTCCGGCTGGGTTGGGAGACCCAGTACTTC.

CDR3: CAGGRSGLDETQYF. In nucleotides, the CDR3 is TGTGCCGGGGGTCGGAGCGGGCTGGATGAGACCCAGTACTTC. The gene calls are TRBV30 and TRBJ2-5, with D possibly TRBD2 on 6 matching bases. The CDR3 runs 14 residues. The germline gives CDR1 GTSNPN, CDR2 SVGIG (reference sequence). V was shortened by 8 bases and J by 5 bases, with 21 bases between the two germline ends.

V usage is TRBV5-4 and J usage is TRBJ2-5, with D perhaps matching TRBD1 (6 bases). CDR1 and CDR2 (germline): SGHNT, YYREEE (reference sequence). The CDR3 is 13 amino acids. V was clipped by 5 bases and J by 4 bases, with 12 bases between them. CDR3 sequence: CASSLTGLETQYF. As DNA, the CDR3 is TGTGCCAGCAGTTTAACAGGGTTAGAGACCCAGTACTTC.

This clone was seen just once. V usage is TRBV4-2 and J usage is TRBJ1-3, with 7 bases identical to TRBD1. The CDR3 length is 15 residues. V lost 4 bases and J lost 6; bases outside the gene matches: 9. The germline V gene has CDR1 LGHNA and CDR2 YNFKEQ. The CDR3, as DNA: TGTGCCAGCAGCCCCCAAGACAGGGCGGAAAACACCATATATTTT. Its translation: CASSPQDRAENTIYF.

V gene TRBV27 combines with J gene TRBJ2-7; 8 bases match TRBD2. This CDR3 is built from 13 residues. The V segment lost 6 bases and the J segment 6 bases; nucleotides outside the gene matches: 7. Per the germline V gene, CDR1 is MNHEY and CDR2 is SMNVEV (reference sequence). Here the CDR3 reads CASRAQAGVEQYF. Here the CDR3 DNA reads TGTGCCAGCAGGGCGCAAGCGGGAGTCGAGCAGTACTTC.